This T cell receptor beta chain was identified during a study of read filtering for tumor transcriptome and immune sequencing. The overall study: Per sample, TCR-region reads ranged about 4 to 11 million by IR-seq, about 75 to 1,300 by RNA-seq.

Study-level points and caveats: Even smaller IR-seq throughput identified most shared clonotypes.

The CDR3 is 15 residues long. Looked up from germline, CDR1 is KGHSH and CDR2 is LQKENI. The ends were cut back, 2 bases at V and 2 bases at J, with 10 bases in the middle. There are many counts of this clonotype. Its target is not known. Sampling of bone marrow took place during active disease in every patient. Molecular barcoded adaptors covering alpha/delta and beta/gamma chains were used on approximately 440 ng RNA. One entry per CDR3 protein results from TCRdb running MiXCR on the reads. Of some 39,000 distinct CDR3 sequences in the sample, around 15% were seen once. This TCR derives from a donor aged 40 or over with multiple myeloma. Material: a population of CD138-negative cells sorted from bone marrow. The chain combines TRBV18 with TRBJ1-5; D gene ambiguous. CDR3 nucleotide sequence: TGTGCCAGCTCACCATCCCGGGGAGGCAATCAGCCCCAGCATTTT. Translation gives CASSPSRGGNQPQHF.